This entry concerns a single T cell receptor beta chain. The antigen it binds to is not known. The record has no base qualities; no much larger clone is one base away. The data stem from a study of blood T cell repertoires in COVID-19 (dated by TCRdb to the early 2020s). For the wider study: Collaborator samples came from the United States, Italy and Spain and covered acute and convalescent phases of COVID-19. A de-identified subject ID, COVID-19 status, age in years and sex were almost always included in the sample metadata. The material from the prospective study consisted of cDNA or gDNA derived from T cells, B-cell-depleted T cells, or PBMCs. Samples were obtained from the ongoing ImmuneRACE study (first 160 participants) and from 1,200 or so subjects provided by 6 global collaborators. Deeply sampled blood TCRbeta repertoires from subjects exposed to, actively infected with, or recovered from COVID-19 were included in the dataset. The repertoires were released in a freely available public database intended as a resource for research on the immune response to SARS-CoV-2. Where HLA class I and class II types were available, the types were taken from metadata supplied by the sample provider, not from assay-based typing. Study-wide conclusions, independent of this receptor: How much clinical and demographic metadata was included differed by source and by participant, and the metadata was provided uncurated.

Whole blood was collected in K2EDTA tubes by collaborating institutions according to the institutions' own protocols. For TCRbeta analysis, collaborators shipped samples in one of three forms: frozen whole blood, isolated PBMCs, or DNA extracted from either of those sample types. The germline V gene encodes CDR1 SGDLS and CDR2 YYNGEE. The CDR3 contains 17 residues, cysteine and phenylalanine counted. CDR3 DNA is the only sequence kept; it has 51 bases, read in frame from the first base. V ends up 4 bases short and J 6 bases short, with an unmatched junction base count of 13. TCRbeta CDR3 regions were amplified from genomic DNA by means of the immunoSEQ Assay, a bias-controlled multiplex PCR. On the study's bioinformatics: The number of nucleated cells in each sample was estimated from the amplification of reference gene primers within the assay. To quantify the absolute abundance of each unique TCRbeta CDR3 rearrangement, sequence reads were collapsed and filtered. For each sample, productive Simpson clonality was calculated as the square root of Simpson's diversity index across productive rearrangements. Drawn from immuneACCESS, this table holds only the in-frame rearrangements with V and J called that TCRdb kept. Clones are partly lost; checked studies trace under half to an unresolved V gene and leave the rest unexplained. D and trimming were read from the DNA, whereas the V and J calls and clone size are those reported in that table. The sample includes about 100,000 clones, with about 91% observed a single time. The ten largest clones add up to 6% of the sample.

The sequenced sample was peripheral blood. The sequence came from a human donor in a cohort sampled during active COVID-19. The receptor chain draws on TRBV9 and TRBJ2-3; TRBD2 lines up with 11 middle nucleotides. The CDR3 corresponds to CASSHPPIAGGPDTQYF. The DNA sequence is given as TGTGCCAGCAGCCACCCTCCAATAGCGGGAGGGCCCGATACGCAGTATTTT. With the rest looked up from the reference TRBV9 and TRBJ2-3 genes rather than sequenced, the full variable domain is DSGVTQTPKHLITATGQRVTLRCSPRSGDLSVYWYQQSLDQGLQFLIQYYNGEERAKGNILERFSAQQFPDLHSELNLSSLELGDSALYFCASSHPPIAGGPDTQYFGPGTRLTVL.